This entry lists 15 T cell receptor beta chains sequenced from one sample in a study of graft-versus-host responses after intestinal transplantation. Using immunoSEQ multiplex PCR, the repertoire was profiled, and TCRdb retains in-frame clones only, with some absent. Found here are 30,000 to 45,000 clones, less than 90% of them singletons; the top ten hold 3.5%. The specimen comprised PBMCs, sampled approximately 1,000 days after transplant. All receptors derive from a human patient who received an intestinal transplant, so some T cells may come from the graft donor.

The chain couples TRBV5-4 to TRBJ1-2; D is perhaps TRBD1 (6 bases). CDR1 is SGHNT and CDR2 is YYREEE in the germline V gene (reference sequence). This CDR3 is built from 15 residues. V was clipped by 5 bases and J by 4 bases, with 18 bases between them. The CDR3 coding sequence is TGTGCCAGCAGATCTGACAGGAGGGTGAGCTATGGCTACACCTTC. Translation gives CASRSDRRVSYGYTF.

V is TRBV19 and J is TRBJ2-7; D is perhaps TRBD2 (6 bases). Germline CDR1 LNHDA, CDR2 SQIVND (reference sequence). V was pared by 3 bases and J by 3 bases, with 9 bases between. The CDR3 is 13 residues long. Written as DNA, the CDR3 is TGTGCCAGTAGTATCGGGACTCTCTACGAGCAGTACTTC. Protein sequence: CASSIGTLYEQYF.

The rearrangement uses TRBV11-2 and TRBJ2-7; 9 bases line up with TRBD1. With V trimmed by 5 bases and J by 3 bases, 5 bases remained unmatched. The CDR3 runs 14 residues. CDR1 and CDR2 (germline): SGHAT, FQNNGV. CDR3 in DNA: TGTGCCAGCAGCCAAACGGGACAGGGCTACGAGCAGTACTTC. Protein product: CASSQTGQGYEQYF.

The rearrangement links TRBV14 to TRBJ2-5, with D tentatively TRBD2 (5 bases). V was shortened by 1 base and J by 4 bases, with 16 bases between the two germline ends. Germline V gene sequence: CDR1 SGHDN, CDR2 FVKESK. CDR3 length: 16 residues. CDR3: CASSQVLARGRETQYF. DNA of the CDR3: TGTGCCAGCAGCCAAGTCCTGGCCCGGGGTCGAGAGACCCAGTACTTC.

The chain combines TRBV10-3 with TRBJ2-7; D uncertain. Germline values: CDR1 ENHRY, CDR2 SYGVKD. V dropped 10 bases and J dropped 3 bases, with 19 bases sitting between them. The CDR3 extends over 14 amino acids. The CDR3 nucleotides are TGTGCCACTATGGAATTAGGCCTAGACTACGAGCAGTACTTC. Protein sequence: CATMELGLDYEQYF.

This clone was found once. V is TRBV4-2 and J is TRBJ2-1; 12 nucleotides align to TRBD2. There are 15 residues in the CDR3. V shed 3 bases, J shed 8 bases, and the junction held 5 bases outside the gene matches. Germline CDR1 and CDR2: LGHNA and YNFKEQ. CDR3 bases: TGTGCCAGCAGCCACGGACTAGCGGGGATACATGAGCAGTTCTTC. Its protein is CASSHGLAGIHEQFF.

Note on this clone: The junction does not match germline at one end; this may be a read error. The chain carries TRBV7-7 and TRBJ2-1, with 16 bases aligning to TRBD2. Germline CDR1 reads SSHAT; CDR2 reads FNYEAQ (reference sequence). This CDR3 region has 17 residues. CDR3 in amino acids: CASSPSGTSGGGNEQFF. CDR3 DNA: TGTGCTAGCAGCCCCTCCGGGACTAGCGGGGGGGGCAATGAGCAGTTCTTC.

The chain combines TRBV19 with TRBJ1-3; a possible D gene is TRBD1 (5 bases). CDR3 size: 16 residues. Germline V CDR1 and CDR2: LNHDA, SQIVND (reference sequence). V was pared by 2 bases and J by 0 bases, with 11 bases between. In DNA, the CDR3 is TGTGCCAGTAGTATATGGGGACGGCACTCTGGAAACACCATATATTTT. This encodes CASSIWGRHSGNTIYF.

The CDR3: CASSQSPGQHTDTQYF. CDR3 DNA: TGCGCCAGCAGCCAATCACCGGGACAGCACACAGATACGCAGTATTTT. V is TRBV4-1 and J is TRBJ2-3; 7 bases agree with TRBD1. This CDR3 is 16 amino acids long. The ends lost 2 bases at V and 2 bases at J; junction bases unmatched: 7. Per the germline V gene, CDR1 is MGHRA and CDR2 is YSYEKL.

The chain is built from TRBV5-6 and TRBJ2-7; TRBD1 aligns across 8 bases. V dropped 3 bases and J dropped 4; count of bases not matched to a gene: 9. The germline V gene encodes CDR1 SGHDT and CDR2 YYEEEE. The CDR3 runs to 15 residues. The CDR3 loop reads CASSWTWTGRYEQYF. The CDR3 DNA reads TGTGCCAGCAGCTGGACTTGGACAGGGCGGTACGAGCAGTACTTC.

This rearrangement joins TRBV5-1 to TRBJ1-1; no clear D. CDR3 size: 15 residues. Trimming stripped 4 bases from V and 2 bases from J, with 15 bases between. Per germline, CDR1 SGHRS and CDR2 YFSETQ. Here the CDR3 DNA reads TGCGCCAGCAGCCCGGTAGGTGCTCAAAACACTGAAGCTTTCTTT. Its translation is CASSPVGAQNTEAFF. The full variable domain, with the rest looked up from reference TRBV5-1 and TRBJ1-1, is KAGVTQTPRYLIKTRGQQVTLSCSPISGHRSVSWYQQTPGQGLQFLFEYFSETQRNKGNFPGRFSGRQFSNSRSEMNVSTLELGDSALYLCASSPVGAQNTEAFFGQGTRLTVV.

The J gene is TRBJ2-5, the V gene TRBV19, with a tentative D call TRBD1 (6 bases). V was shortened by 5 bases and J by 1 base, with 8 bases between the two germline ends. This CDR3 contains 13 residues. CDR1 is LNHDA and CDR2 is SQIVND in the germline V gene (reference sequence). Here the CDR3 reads CASSSQGQETQYF. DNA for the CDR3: TGTGCCAGTAGTTCACAGGGCCAAGAGACCCAGTACTTC.

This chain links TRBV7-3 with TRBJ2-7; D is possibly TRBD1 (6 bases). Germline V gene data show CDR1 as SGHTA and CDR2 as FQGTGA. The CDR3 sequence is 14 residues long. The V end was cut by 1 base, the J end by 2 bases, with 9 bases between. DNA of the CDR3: TGTGCCAGCAGCTTAAACAGGGCCGCCTACGAGCAGTACTTC. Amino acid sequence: CASSLNRAAYEQYF.

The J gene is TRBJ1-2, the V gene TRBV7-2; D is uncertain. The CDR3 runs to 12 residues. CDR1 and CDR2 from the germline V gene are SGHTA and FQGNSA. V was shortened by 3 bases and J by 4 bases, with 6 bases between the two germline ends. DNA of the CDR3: TGTGCCAGCAGCTTTAGCACCTATGGCTACACCTTC. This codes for CASSFSTYGYTF.

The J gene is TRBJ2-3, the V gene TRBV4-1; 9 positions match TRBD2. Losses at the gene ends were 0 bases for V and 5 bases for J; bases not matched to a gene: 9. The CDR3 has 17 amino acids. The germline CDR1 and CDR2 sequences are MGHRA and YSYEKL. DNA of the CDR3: TGCGCCAGCAGCCAAGATCGGGGCGGGGGGGCCGGAGATACGCAGTATTTT. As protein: CASSQDRGGGAGDTQYF.